The 8 T cell receptor beta chains below all came from one sample that was sequenced in a study of OX40 agonist ivuxolimab in advanced cancers. Generated by immunoSEQ multiplex PCR, the TCRdb table keeps only in-frame clones and is missing some. The sample lists 75,000 to 95,000 clones; roughly 90% were seen once. The material sequenced was CD4+ or CD8+ T cells sorted from blood, taken in a trial of the OX40 agonist ivuxolimab. Receptors originate from an adult with an advanced solid tumor such as melanoma, head and neck, liver or kidney cancer.

V usage is TRBV5-1 and J usage is TRBJ2-5; TRBD2 matches 7 bases. The ends lost 5 bases at V and 11 bases at J; junction bases unmatched: 18. This CDR3 is 15 amino acids long. Germline CDR1 SGHRS, CDR2 YFSETQ. CDR3 protein: CASSRAGPPPGGQYF. CDR3 coding DNA: TGCGCCAGCAGTAGAGCGGGACCCCCACCCGGTGGTCAGTACTTC.

This sequence joins TRBV18 and TRBJ1-4; D remains ambiguous. V gave up 6 bases and J gave up 1 base, with 12 bases separating them. CDR1 is KGHSH and CDR2 is LQKENI in the germline V gene. The CDR3 loop spans 15 amino acids. This CDR3 reads CASSPRGGTNEKLFF. CDR3 DNA: TGTGCCAGCTCCCCGAGAGGCGGAACTAATGAAAAACTGTTTTTT.

This clone has only a few counts. This rearrangement joins TRBV18 to TRBJ1-2; D may be TRBD1 (5 bases). The CDR3 is 14 residues long. Germline-derived CDR1 and CDR2 are KGHSH and LQKENI. The V and J ends lost 4 bases and 6 bases respectively, with 15 bases between them. CDR3 sequence (DNA): TGTGCCAGCTCACAGTTACAACAGGCCCATGGCTACACCTTC. Amino acids: CASSQLQQAHGYTF.

V is TRBV18 and J is TRBJ1-2, with D maybe TRBD1 (5 bases). With 4 bases removed from V and 6 bases from J, the gap between germline ends came to 12 bases. The germline V gene has CDR1 KGHSH and CDR2 LQKENI. This CDR3 has 13 amino acids. DNA for the CDR3: TGTGCCAGCTCACTCGGCAGGGAAAATGGCTACACCTTC. Translated, it gives CASSLGRENGYTF.

This clone was seen a few times. The CDR3 DNA sequence: TGTGCCAGCAGGCAGGGTGGGAACTATGGCTACACCTTC. The encoded protein is CASRQGGNYGYTF. V and J are TRBV28 and TRBJ1-2; maybe TRBD1 (5 bases). V lost 6 bases and J 2 bases, leaving 10 bases between the germline ends. CDR1 and CDR2 from the germline V gene are MDHEN and SYDVKM. CDR3 size: 13 residues.

The rearrangement links TRBV5-1 to TRBJ2-7; D is tentatively TRBD1 or TRBD2 (5 bases each). The CDR3 runs 15 residues. Trimming removed 4 bases from V and 0 bases from J, with 14 bases in between. Germline CDR1 is SGHRS and CDR2 is YFSETQ. The CDR3 sequence: CASSVGPVSSYEQYF. Here the CDR3 DNA reads TGCGCCAGCAGCGTGGGACCTGTAAGCTCCTACGAGCAGTACTTC. The entire variable domain, with the rest obtained from reference TRBV5-1 and TRBJ2-7, is as follows: KAGVTQTPRYLIKTRGQQVTLSCSPISGHRSVSWYQQTPGQGLQFLFEYFSETQRNKGNFPGRFSGRQFSNSRSEMNVSTLELGDSALYLCASSVGPVSSYEQYFGPGTRLTVT.

V is TRBV7-5 and J is TRBJ2-7; the listed D gene, TRBD2, was not tested against the DNA. TRBV7-5 is classified as a pseudogene. The CDR3 has 15 residues. The CDR3 loop reads CARSLVRESVYEQYF. CDR3 sequence (DNA): TGTGCCAGAAGCTTAGTCCGGGAGAGTGTTTACGAGCAGTACTTC.

The chain employs TRBV19 and TRBJ1-5; 7 bases map to TRBD1. The V segment lost 3 bases and the J segment 7 bases; nucleotides outside the gene matches: 9. CDR3 length: 15 amino acids. In germline, CDR1 is LNHDA, CDR2 SQIVND (reference sequence). The CDR3 bases are TGTGCCAGTAGTATTAGACGACAGGGTCACCAGCCCCAGCATTTT. This sequence encodes CASSIRRQGHQPQHF. Together with reference TRBV19 and TRBJ1-5, the CDR3 gives the full variable domain: DGGITQSPKYLFRKEGQNVTLSCEQNLNHDAMYWYRQDPGQGLRLIYYSQIVNDFQKGDIAEGYSVSREKKESFPLTVTSAQKNPTAFYLCASSIRRQGHQPQHFGDGTRLSIL.